This TCR beta chain was profiled in a study of control samples from healthy donors and cancer patients. Measured with immunoSEQ multiplex PCR; TCRdb has only the in-frame clones, and not every one. The data show around 180,000 clones, with 91% seen just once and around 2% held by the top ten. This CDR3 has 14 residues. V lost 11 bases to trimming and J lost 0 bases, with 11 bases between them. Germline V CDR1 and CDR2: SGHAT, FQNNGV. This chain uses TRBV11-2 with TRBJ1-6; the D gene is possibly TRBD1 (6 bases). The clonotype originates from a woman between 35 and 50 years old in good health. Sequenced sample: blood. The CDR3 DNA reads TGTGCCGCGGGGGGCAGCTCCTATAATTCACCCCTCCACTTT. It yields the protein CAAGGSSYNSPLHF.